What follows describes a single T cell receptor beta chain. Its antigen remains unknown. This entry comes from a study of T-cell reconstitution after alpha-beta-depleted transplantation in children. Study-wide findings and caveats: At day 60, the high TCRbeta diversity found in some patients originated from recipient T cells and thymic progenitors that had survived. Several hundred expanded graft clones reportedly gave rise to the alpha-beta T cells present about two months after transplant. It was newly produced T cells that mostly accounted for T-cell counts and diversity one year after transplant.

The ends were cut back, 9 bases at V and 0 bases at J, with 13 bases in the middle. Germline CDR1 is SGHRS and CDR2 is YFSETQ. This CDR3 region has 13 residues. Unique molecular identifiers were incorporated during preparation of the TCRbeta library. From the PCR reads, TCRdb called clonotypes with MiXCR, one entry per CDR3 protein. The sample contains about 980,000 distinct CDR3 sequences, around 30% of which appear only once. Sequencing was performed on PBMCs, mostly from graft donor cells, taken 360 days after TCRalphabeta/CD19-depleted stem cell transplant. The chain recombines TRBV5-1 with TRBJ2-7; the D gene is possibly TRBD1 (5 bases). This receptor was obtained from a boy under two years old who had a stem cell transplant for SCID, so the T cells may come from the graft donor. The DNA of the CDR3 is TGCGCCACCCCAGGGCAGAACTCCTACGAGCAGTACTTC. Protein product: CATPGQNSYEQYF.